What follows is one TCR beta chain and its context. Libraries from naive CD8 cells were generated from approximately 20,000 to 1,000,000 sorted cells (with 10%, 30% or 50% RNA). The sorting of naive CD8 T cells used the CD8+CD4-CCR7+CD45RA+ phenotype. Listed TCR primers and previously described methods were used for bulk TCR libraries. TCRdb used MiXCR to reprocess the PCR reads, holding one entry per CDR3 protein. The repertoire holds 600,000 to 650,000 distinct CDR3 sequences, with about 20% as singletons. The entry originates in a study of molecular identifiers for immune sequencing clone quantification. Study summary: Replicate runs used RNA from about 19,000 or 110,000 naive CD8 cells, which was split five ways into aliquots, and four of those aliquots were then sequenced.

Germline-derived CDR1 and CDR2 are SGHVS and FQNEAQ. CDR3 size: 17 residues. The V segment lost 0 bases and the J segment 6 bases; nucleotides outside the gene matches: 4. This TCR was recovered from a human donor in good health. Some libraries in this study had Jurkat cell RNA spiked in. The V gene is TRBV7-8, the J gene TRBJ2-2; TRBD2 matches 13 bases. The sequenced sample consisted of naive CD8+ T cells from blood, with Jurkat cell RNA spiked in. Subset denoted: FACS-sorted CD8+CD4-CCR7+CD45RA+ naive T cells. The CDR3 DNA sequence: TGTGCCAGCAGCTTAGCGTCACTAGCGGGGGGGGCCGGGGAGCTGTTTTTT. It translates to CASSLASLAGGAGELFF.